The 19 T cell receptor beta chains below come from one sample, sequenced in a study of cytomegalovirus exposure and HLA in healthy donors. The PCR made use of 60 Vbeta and 13 Jbeta primers. TCRdb's copy holds only in-frame clones and misses some; the assay was immunoSEQ multiplex PCR. Of roughly 190,000 clones detected, around 81% appear once; the ten largest clones hold approximately 2%. Sequencing used PBMCs. The source of these receptors is a woman in her twenties or thirties in good health and CMV-seropositive.

The chain joins TRBV5-1 to TRBJ1-1, with D maybe TRBD1 (6 bases). This CDR3 comprises 14 residues. The V gene lost 0 bases and the J gene lost 4 bases, with 10 bases spanning the gap. The germline V gene encodes CDR1 SGHRS and CDR2 YFSETQ. The CDR3, as DNA: TGCGCCAGCAGCTTGGAACAGGGAAGCACTGAAGCTTTCTTT. Translation: CASSLEQGSTEAFF.

This chain uses TRBV30 with TRBJ2-5; a weak D match, TRBD2 (7 bases). The end of the DNA aligns better with TRBJ2-7, so the J call may be wrong. Germline V lookup: CDR1 GTSNPN, CDR2 SVGIG (reference sequence). The CDR3 has 14 amino acids. The DNA for the CDR3 is TGTGCCTGGAGAGTAGGGGGGGTGGCCTACGAGCAGTACTTC. It codes for CAWRVGGVAYEQYF.

Worth noting for this clone: Additional DNA sequences in this sample encode the identical CDR3. This chain connects TRBV6-5 to TRBJ2-7; 10 positions agree with TRBD2. V shed 4 bases and J 3 bases; nucleotides not matched to a gene: 3. The CDR3 has 14 residues. Per germline, CDR1 MNHEY and CDR2 SVGAGI. CDR3 amino acids: CASSSPSGSYEQYF. The DNA for the CDR3 is TGTGCCAGCAGTTCTCCTAGCGGGAGCTACGAGCAGTACTTC.

The CDR3 loop is CASSPPVSEKLFF. The CDR3 nucleotides read TGCGCCAGCAGCCCACCGGTATCGGAAAAACTGTTTTTT. This rearrangement joins TRBV5-1 to TRBJ1-4, with no clear D. Germline-derived CDR1 and CDR2 are SGHRS and YFSETQ. The CDR3 extends over 13 amino acids. The ends were cut back, 4 bases at V and 8 bases at J, with 12 bases in the middle.

The rearrangement uses TRBV11-2 and TRBJ1-5, with D hard to call. Looked up from germline, CDR1 is SGHAT and CDR2 is FQNNGV. CDR3 length equals 13 residues. V was shortened by 3 bases and J by 4 bases, with 7 bases between the two germline ends. CDR3 nucleotide sequence: TGTGCCAGCAGCTTCGGGTTGAATCAGCCCCAGCATTTT. Its translation: CASSFGLNQPQHF.

This clone has just a few counts. The chain is built from TRBV4-1 and TRBJ1-4; D remains unclear. The CDR3 runs 14 residues. V was cut by 3 bases and J by 7 bases, with 12 bases left in between. Germline CDR1 MGHRA, CDR2 YSYEKL. CDR3 region: CASSHTRDIEKLFF. The CDR3 DNA reads TGCGCCAGCAGCCACACCCGCGACATTGAAAAACTGTTTTTT.

The chain joins TRBV27 to TRBJ2-7; perhaps TRBD2 as D (6 bases). The V end lost 5 bases, the J end lost 2 bases, and 16 bases lay between the germline ends. Germline CDR1 MNHEY, CDR2 SMNVEV (reference sequence). CDR3 length: 15 amino acids. As DNA, the CDR3 is TGTGCCAGCAGTCCACCGGGACTTGGAACCTACGAGCAGTACTTC. It specifies CASSPPGLGTYEQYF.

This rearrangement joins TRBV29-1 to TRBJ2-7; 7 nucleotides agree with TRBD1. Trimming at V came to 6 bases and at J to 3 bases, leaving 11 bases not matched to a gene. Germline V gene data show CDR1 as SQVTM and CDR2 as ANQGSEA. The CDR3 length is 14 residues. The CDR3 DNA is TGCAGCGTGATATACCCCGGGACAGTCTACGAGCAGTACTTC. This encodes CSVIYPGTVYEQYF.

V and J are TRBV7-2 and TRBJ1-1; D is unresolved. The CDR3 sequence is 13 residues long. Per the germline V gene, CDR1 is SGHTA and CDR2 is FQGNSA. Trimming pared 2 bases from V and 8 bases from J, leaving 12 bases between. The CDR3 loop is CASSLRPEVEAFF. Here the CDR3 DNA reads TGTGCCAGCAGCTTAAGGCCCGAGGTAGAAGCTTTCTTT.

The CDR3 protein is CASSQDRVNQPQHF. In DNA, the CDR3 is TGTGCCAGCAGCCAGGACAGGGTTAATCAGCCCCAGCATTTT. The chain links TRBV7-2 to TRBJ1-5; 8 bases fit TRBD1. The ends lost 5 bases at V and 4 bases at J; junction bases unmatched: 4. Germline V gene lookup returns CDR1 SGHTA and CDR2 FQGNSA. The CDR3 runs to 14 residues.

The rearrangement uses TRBV30 and TRBJ2-3; 8 bases are shared with TRBD2. This CDR3 spans 14 amino acids. V gave up 3 bases and J gave up 2 bases; unmatched junction bases: 4. From germline, CDR1 is GTSNPN and CDR2 SVGIG (reference sequence). The CDR3 loop is CAWSTGGLTDTQYF. CDR3 DNA sequence: TGTGCCTGGAGCACGGGGGGGCTCACAGATACGCAGTATTTT.

This clone has just a few counts. CDR3 sequence reads: CASSEIRFSYGYTF. DNA for the CDR3: TGTGCCAGCAGTGAAATACGGTTCTCGTATGGCTACACCTTC. V and J are TRBV2 and TRBJ1-2; D gene uncertain. The length of the CDR3 is 14 residues. Per the germline V gene, CDR1 is SNHLY and CDR2 is FYNNEI. The V end lost 2 bases, the J end lost 5 bases, and 12 bases lay between the germline ends.

This chain uses TRBV11-3 with TRBJ2-5; D perhaps matches TRBD1 (6 bases). Per germline, CDR1 SGHNT and CDR2 YENEEA. V was cut by 1 base and J by 2 bases, with 11 bases left in between. The CDR3 consists of 15 residues. As DNA, the CDR3 is TGTGCCAGCAGCTTAGTCCCAGGGGTTCAAGAGACCCAGTACTTC. Residues: CASSLVPGVQETQYF. Using reference TRBV11-3 and TRBJ2-5 for the parts outside the CDR3, the full variable domain is EAGVVQSPRYKIIEKKQPVAFWCNPISGHNTLYWYLQNLGQGPELLIRYENEEAVDDSQLPKDRFSAERLKGVDSTLKIQPAELGDSAVYLCASSLVPGVQETQYFGPGTRLLVL.

CDR3 region: CASSVKSSTLDTEAFF. CDR3 nucleotide sequence: TGTGCCAGCAGCGTAAAGTCTTCGACGCTAGACACTGAAGCTTTCTTT. V gene TRBV9 combines with J gene TRBJ1-1; D gene unclear. V was trimmed by 1 base and J by 3 bases, leaving 16 bases between them. Germline loops: CDR1 SGDLS, CDR2 YYNGEE. The length of the CDR3 is 16 residues.

This chain connects TRBV5-1 to TRBJ2-5; TRBD1 agrees at 8 bases. V lost 7 bases, J lost 5 bases, and 19 bases stayed unmatched. In germline, CDR1 is SGHRS, CDR2 YFSETQ. The CDR3 has 17 residues. CDR3 amino acids: CASAFYWTQGAGETQYF. The CDR3, as DNA: TGCGCCAGCGCCTTTTATTGGACGCAGGGGGCGGGGGAGACCCAGTACTTC.

The genes are TRBV19 and TRBJ2-7, with 8 bases identical to TRBD1. J gave up 2 bases and V 8 bases, and 8 bases lay outside the gene matches. CDR1 LNHDA and CDR2 SQIVND come from the germline V gene (reference sequence). The CDR3 sequence is 14 residues long. CDR3 sequence reads: CASQYGTGTYEQYF. CDR3 DNA sequence: TGTGCCAGTCAGTACGGGACAGGTACCTACGAGCAGTACTTC.

The J gene is TRBJ2-1, the V gene TRBV29-1; 13 positions match TRBD2. The CDR3 runs to 15 residues. Germline-derived CDR1 and CDR2 are SQVTM and ANQGSEA. J gave up 8 bases and V 3 bases, and 7 bases lay outside the gene matches. The CDR3 sequence: CSVDSTSGRVDEQFF. As DNA, the CDR3 is TGCAGCGTTGACTCCACTAGCGGGAGGGTCGATGAGCAGTTCTTC.

V gene TRBV6-1 combines with J gene TRBJ2-7; D ambiguous. The length of the CDR3 is 12 residues. Germline V gene lookup returns CDR1 MNHNS and CDR2 SASEGT. The germline V and J ends were trimmed by 4 bases and 2 bases, with 6 bases remaining between them. The CDR3 here is CASSGRPYEQYF. CDR3 nucleotide sequence: TGTGCCAGCAGTGGCAGGCCCTACGAGCAGTACTTC.

The V and J genes are TRBV7-2 and TRBJ1-4, with a weak D call TRBD1 (5 bases). Germline lookup yields CDR1 SGHTA and CDR2 FQGNSA. Trimming shortened V by 0 bases and J by 5 bases, and 10 bases separated the two germline ends. The CDR3 is made up of 15 amino acids. The CDR3 loop reads CASSLALTANEKLFF. The DNA of the CDR3 is TGTGCCAGCAGCTTAGCGCTGACAGCCAATGAAAAACTGTTTTTT.